A single TCR beta chain is shown here with its context. The sample belongs to a study of blood T cell repertoires in COVID-19. About the research overall: The samples span acute and convalescent COVID-19 from the United States, Italy and Spain.

The germline V gene encodes CDR1 SGHTA and CDR2 FQGNSA. The CDR3 contains 14 residues. Trimming stripped 1 base from V and 5 bases from J, with 9 bases between. TCRdb's copy holds only in-frame clones and misses some; the assay was immunoSEQ multiplex PCR. The data hold about 140,000 clones, with approximately 83% observed a single time. The V and J genes are TRBV7-2 and TRBJ1-5, with D unclear. The sequenced sample was peripheral blood. This receptor was identified in a human donor in a cohort sampled during active COVID-19. The chain's CDR3 is CASSLVGRDQPQHF. In nucleotides, the CDR3 is TGTGCCAGCAGCTTAGTGGGGAGGGATCAGCCCCAGCATTTT.